The 21 T cell receptor beta chains below come from one sample, sequenced in a study of blood T cell repertoires in COVID-19. Libraries were prepared by immunoSEQ multiplex PCR; TCRdb keeps only in-frame clonotypes and omits some of them. The repertoire includes under 200,000 clones, roughly 86% of them detected once, and under 3.5% sits in the top ten. The material sequenced was peripheral blood. The receptors come from a man between 65 and 85 years old with acute or convalescent COVID-19.

The gene calls are TRBV5-1 and TRBJ2-5, with TRBD2 identical over 13 bases. The CDR3 sequence is 18 residues long. Germline CDR1 is SGHRS and CDR2 is YFSETQ. V dropped 4 bases and J dropped 1; count of bases not matched to a gene: 10. CDR3: CASSLVTSGGAGQETQYF. The CDR3 nucleotides read TGCGCCAGCAGCCTGGTTACTAGCGGGGGGGCGGGCCAAGAGACCCAGTACTTC.

This clone was observed a handful of times. In DNA form, the CDR3 reads TGTGCCAGCAGCCCGTCAGGAGGAGCGAACTACAATGAGCAGTTCTTC. Translation gives CASSPSGGANYNEQFF. V usage is TRBV7-6 and J usage is TRBJ2-1; D may be TRBD2 (5 bases). The germline V gene encodes CDR1 SGHVS and CDR2 FNYEAQ. V dropped 5 bases and J dropped 3 bases, with 17 bases sitting between them. The CDR3 spans 16 residues.

The rearrangement joins TRBV7-8 to TRBJ1-2, with TRBD1 matching 7 bases. V trimming: 3 bases; J trimming: 0 bases; junction bases outside the gene matches: 7. CDR3 size: 16 residues. Per germline, CDR1 SGHVS and CDR2 FQNEAQ. The CDR3 coding sequence is TGTGCCAGCAGCTTTCCCTCCGGGACAGCTAACTATGGCTACACCTTC. This encodes CASSFPSGTANYGYTF.

This chain links TRBV10-3 with TRBJ2-5; 7 nucleotides agree with TRBD1. This CDR3 has 15 residues. Germline V gives CDR1 ENHRY, CDR2 SYGVKD. V dropped 0 bases and J dropped 1; count of bases not matched to a gene: 2. The CDR3 loop is CAISESGDSQETQYF. The CDR3 nucleotides read TGTGCCATCAGTGAGTCTGGGGACAGCCAAGAGACCCAGTACTTC.

The CDR3 sequence: CASSTTGKQPQHF. CDR3 nucleotide sequence: TGTGCCAGCAGTACTACAGGGAAACAGCCCCAGCATTTT. The gene calls are TRBV12-3 or TRBV12-4 and TRBJ1-5; D is possibly TRBD1 (6 bases). The CDR3 runs to 13 residues. V gave up 5 bases and J gave up 7 bases, with 12 bases separating them.

This clone was recorded once. The CDR3, as DNA: TGTGCCAGCAGCTTCCAGGGGGGAGTAGGTTCACCCCTCCACTTT. It is translated as CASSFQGGVGSPLHF. The V gene is TRBV7-2, the J gene TRBJ1-6; 7 nucleotides agree with TRBD1. The J segment lost 9 bases and the V segment lost 3 bases, leaving 8 bases of the junction unmatched. In germline, CDR1 is SGHTA, CDR2 FQGNSA. The CDR3 covers 15 residues.

This clone has a single count. The chain recombines TRBV7-2 with TRBJ2-7; D possibly corresponds to TRBD2 (7 bases). V was shortened by 3 bases and J by 7 bases, with 13 bases between the two germline ends. This CDR3 comprises 13 residues. Germline V gene lookup returns CDR1 SGHTA and CDR2 FQGNSA. CDR3 amino acids: CASSLAGAPEQYF. For the CDR3, the DNA is TGTGCCAGCAGCTTGGCGGGGGCCCCGGAGCAGTACTTC.

The rearrangement joins TRBV7-2 to TRBJ1-2; TRBD1 matches 10 bases. Trimming cost V 4 bases and J 7 bases; bases outside gene matches: 6. CDR3 length: 14 amino acids. Germline CDR1 reads SGHTA; CDR2 reads FQGNSA. The CDR3 spells CASSYPGTGVGYTF. Here the CDR3 DNA reads TGTGCCAGCAGCTACCCGGGGACAGGGGTTGGCTACACCTTC.

The chain couples TRBV29-1 to TRBJ2-7; 7 positions agree with TRBD1. The length of the CDR3 is 13 residues. The J segment lost 5 bases and the V segment lost 6 bases, leaving 10 bases of the junction unmatched. From germline, CDR1 is SQVTM and CDR2 ANQGSEA. This CDR3 is CSVGITGDHEQYF. DNA for the CDR3: TGCAGCGTCGGAATCACAGGGGACCACGAGCAGTACTTC.

The V gene is TRBV2, the J gene TRBJ2-3; 14 bases align to TRBD2. Germline-derived CDR1 and CDR2 are SNHLY and FYNNEI. The CDR3 has 15 amino acids. Germline trimming cut 9 bases from V and 2 bases from J; bases unmatched to any gene: 4. CDR3 bases: TGTGCCAGGGCGGGACTAGCGGGAGTCACAGATACGCAGTATTTT. Amino acids: CARAGLAGVTDTQYF.

The rearrangement joins TRBV28 to TRBJ2-7, with D tentatively TRBD2 (6 bases). The CDR3 extends over 14 amino acids. Germline values: CDR1 MDHEN, CDR2 SYDVKM. V was clipped by 6 bases and J by 0 bases, with 12 bases between them. CDR3 residues: CASSTGGSSYEQYF. CDR3 nucleotides: TGTGCCAGCAGCACTGGGGGGAGCTCCTACGAGCAGTACTTC. Together with reference TRBV28 and TRBJ2-7, the CDR3 gives the full variable domain: DVKVTQSSRYLVKRTGEKVFLECVQDMDHENMFWYRQDPGLGLRLIYFSYDVKMKEKGDIPEGYSVSREKKERFSLILESASTNQTSMYLCASSTGGSSYEQYFGPGTRLTVT.

J is TRBJ1-5 and V is TRBV9; the match to TRBD1 covers 10 bases. Germline CDR1 and CDR2: SGDLS and YYNGEE. The CDR3 has 15 amino acids. V trimming: 3 bases; J trimming: 6 bases; junction bases outside the gene matches: 6. This chain's CDR3 is CASSAGQGIGQPQHF. CDR3 sequence (DNA): TGTGCCAGCAGCGCGGGACAGGGGATCGGTCAGCCCCAGCATTTT.

The chain carries TRBV3-1 (or the pseudogene TRBV3-2) and TRBJ1-1; D is uncertain. Germline loops: CDR1 LGHDT, CDR2 YNNKEL (reference sequence). The CDR3 runs to 14 residues. Trimming took off 1 base at V and 2 bases at J, with 8 bases between the two ends. The CDR3: CASSQAVPNTEAFF. DNA for the CDR3: TGTGCCAGCAGCCAAGCGGTGCCCAACACTGAAGCTTTCTTT.

This clone came up once. V gene TRBV7-8 combines with J gene TRBJ2-5; 12 bases line up with TRBD2. Germline V CDR1 and CDR2: SGHVS, FQNEAQ. The CDR3 is 13 residues long. V gave up 6 bases and J gave up 13 bases; unmatched junction bases: 9. This chain's CDR3 is CASSSGTSGLAYF. In DNA form, the CDR3 reads TGTGCCAGCAGTTCCGGGACTAGCGGGCTCGCGTACTTC.

In DNA, the CDR3 is TGTGCCAGCAGCTTAGGGACAGGGGGAAGACCCCTCCACTTT. Translated: CASSLGTGGRPLHF. This chain uses TRBV7-9 with TRBJ1-6; the match to TRBD1 covers 10 bases. The CDR3 has 14 amino acids. The germline gives CDR1 SEHNR, CDR2 FQNEAQ (reference sequence). The trim removed 1 base at V and 12 bases at J, leaving 3 bases unmatched.

In this sample, this clone turned up once. The rearrangement uses TRBV4-2 and TRBJ1-6; D perhaps matches TRBD1 (5 bases). The V gene lost 0 bases and the J gene lost 13 bases, with 10 bases spanning the gap. The germline gives CDR1 LGHNA, CDR2 YNFKEQ. This CDR3 comprises 13 residues. CDR3 loop: CASSQDVRGPLHF. The CDR3 coding sequence is TGTGCCAGCAGCCAAGATGTCCGGGGGCCCCTCCACTTT.

V gene TRBV27 combines with J gene TRBJ2-5, with D perhaps TRBD2 (5 bases). The CDR3 totals 15 residues. Germline V gives CDR1 MNHEY, CDR2 SMNVEV (reference sequence). V was pared by 3 bases and J by 5 bases, with 16 bases between. The chain's CDR3 is CASSFYADPGETQYF. CDR3 DNA sequence: TGTGCCAGCAGTTTCTACGCGGACCCGGGGGAGACCCAGTACTTC.

The chain combines TRBV9 with TRBJ1-1; TRBD1 matches 8 bases. Germline V gene lookup returns CDR1 SGDLS and CDR2 YYNGEE. J gave up 5 bases and V 4 bases, and 10 bases lay outside the gene matches. The CDR3 contains 15 residues. In DNA form, the CDR3 reads TGTGCCAGCAGCCCCCGACAGGGGTTGGGGACTGAAGCTTTCTTT. Its translation is CASSPRQGLGTEAFF. Filled out from reference TRBV9 and TRBJ1-1, the complete variable domain reads DSGVTQTPKHLITATGQRVTLRCSPRSGDLSVYWYQQSLDQGLQFLIQYYNGEERAKGNILERFSAQQFPDLHSELNLSSLELGDSALYFCASSPRQGLGTEAFFGQGTRLTVV.

The rearrangement uses TRBV3-1 (or the pseudogene TRBV3-2) and TRBJ2-5; TRBD1 might be the D (5 bases). Germline CDR1 is LGHDT and CDR2 is YNNKEL (reference sequence). The CDR3 length is 15 residues. Trimming removed 2 bases at V and 3 bases at J, with 13 bases between. CDR3 in DNA: TGTGCCAGCAGCCAACAGGTCTGGGGCAAAGAGACCCAGTACTTC. Translated, it gives CASSQQVWGKETQYF.

The chain carries TRBV6-6 and TRBJ2-1, with 10 nucleotides matching TRBD2. CDR3 length equals 14 residues. With 5 bases clipped from V and 5 bases from J, the junction kept 3 bases outside the gene matches. Germline V gene sequence: CDR1 MNHNY, CDR2 SVGAGI (reference sequence). The CDR3 bases are TGTGCCAGCAGTCTAAGCGGGAGGGACAATGAGCAGTTCTTC. Residues: CASSLSGRDNEQFF.

The V and J genes are TRBV14 and TRBJ2-3, with TRBD1 identical over 8 bases. The CDR3 runs to 15 residues. Trimming removed 5 bases from V and 0 bases from J; junction bases left unmatched: 4. Germline assignment: CDR1 SGHDN and CDR2 FVKESK. CDR3 region: CASSIRTGSTDTQYF. The CDR3 coding sequence is TGTGCCAGCAGCATACGGACAGGGAGCACAGATACGCAGTATTTT.